This paragraph reports one T cell receptor (beta chain). This CDR3 spans 13 amino acids. Per germline, CDR1 SGHTA and CDR2 FQGNSA. The V end was cut by 3 bases, the J end by 6 bases, with 12 bases between. This record comes from a study of blood T cell repertoires in COVID-19. For the study at large: Samples taken during acute and convalescent COVID-19 were collected in the United States, Italy and Spain. PBMCs, B-cell-depleted T cells, or T cells provided the cDNA or gDNA that made up the material.

Under the authors' procedure: Reference gene primers were amplified, and this amplification served to estimate nucleated cell counts. Sequenced by immunoSEQ multiplex PCR; TCRdb stores in-frame clones only, minus some. V and J calls and clone size are given by that table; D and trimming were obtained from the DNA. This sample has just over 65,000 clones, with around 86% found just once. The sample comprised peripheral blood. This receptor was identified in a man aged 25-40 years with acute or convalescent COVID-19. This sequence joins TRBV7-2 and TRBJ2-7; tentatively, D is TRBD2 (5 bases). The CDR3 spells CASSFGVRGEQYF. CDR3 DNA sequence: TGTGCCAGCAGCTTTGGGGTCCGGGGCGAGCAGTACTTC.